This T cell receptor beta chain was documented in a study of T cell clones after liver transplantation. Study as a whole: Samples came from ITN030ST, which attempted immunosuppression withdrawal within 2 years of liver transplantation. Apart from three HCV-positive recipients, transplants were for non-autoimmune, non-viral reasons. General observations from the study: Rather than being deleted, graft donor-reactive T cells may have moved into the graft.

This CDR3 has 14 residues. Germline assignment: CDR1 SGHKS and CDR2 YYEKEE (reference sequence). V lost 2 bases to trimming and J lost 6 bases, with 12 bases between them. For this clone: Its target is not known.

The data were produced by immunoSEQ multiplex PCR, yet TCRdb's version contains in-frame clones alone and is incomplete. The sample has just over 80,000 clones, 70% to 85% seen once. The clonotype originates from a human patient who received a liver transplant. T cells may partly derive from the graft donor. The input for sequencing was CD4+ T cells from blood, taken approximately 3.5 years after liver transplant. This chain uses TRBV5-5 with TRBJ1-5; D unresolved. The chain's CDR3 is CASSFGQSGQPQHF. Written as DNA, the CDR3 is TGTGCCAGCAGCTTTGGGCAGAGCGGTCAGCCCCAGCATTTT.